In its sample, the clone carrying this T cell receptor beta chain was seen a few times. Trimming removed 6 bases at V and 6 bases at J, with 15 bases between. Germline CDR1 DFQATT, CDR2 SNEGSKA (reference sequence). This CDR3 comprises 12 residues. Through a sample-barcoded 5' primer and a J-beta primer mix, a second PCR was run for about 6 to 11 cycles. Using its own MiXCR run on the 5' RACE reads, TCRdb lists one record per CDR3 protein. The table includes 450,000 to 700,000 distinct CDR3 sequences, roughly 29% detected once. These data originate in a study of blood T cells in healthy people across ages.

V and J are TRBV20-1 and TRBJ2-7; possible D gene TRBD1, 5 bases. This TCR came from a woman in her 70s in good health. The sequenced material came from blood. CDR3 coding DNA: TGCAGTGCCCTGGGTCAAAGGGGCGAGCAGTACTTC. Protein: CSALGQRGEQYF.